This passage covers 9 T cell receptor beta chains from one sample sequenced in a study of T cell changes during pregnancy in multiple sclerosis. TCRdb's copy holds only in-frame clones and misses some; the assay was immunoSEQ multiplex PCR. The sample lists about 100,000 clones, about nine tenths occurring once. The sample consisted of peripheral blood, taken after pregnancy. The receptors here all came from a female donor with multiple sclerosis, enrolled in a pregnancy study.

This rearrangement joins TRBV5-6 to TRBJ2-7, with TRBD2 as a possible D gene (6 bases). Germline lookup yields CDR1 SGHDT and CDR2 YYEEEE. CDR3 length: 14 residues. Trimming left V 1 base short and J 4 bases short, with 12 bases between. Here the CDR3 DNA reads TGTGCCAGCAGCTTGAGTCCGGGGGAATACGAGCAGTACTTC. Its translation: CASSLSPGEYEQYF.

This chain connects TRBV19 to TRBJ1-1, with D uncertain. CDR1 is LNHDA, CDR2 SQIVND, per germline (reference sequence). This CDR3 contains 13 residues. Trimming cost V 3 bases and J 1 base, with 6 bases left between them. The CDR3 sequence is CASSMAWNTEAFF. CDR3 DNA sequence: TGTGCCAGTAGTATGGCTTGGAACACTGAAGCTTTCTTT.

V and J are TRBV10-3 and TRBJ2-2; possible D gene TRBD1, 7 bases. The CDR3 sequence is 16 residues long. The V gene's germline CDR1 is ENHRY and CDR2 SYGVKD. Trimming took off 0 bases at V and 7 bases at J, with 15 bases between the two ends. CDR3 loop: CAISESSGGNIGELFF. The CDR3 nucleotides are TGTGCCATCAGTGAGTCTTCAGGGGGGAATATCGGGGAGCTGTTTTTT.

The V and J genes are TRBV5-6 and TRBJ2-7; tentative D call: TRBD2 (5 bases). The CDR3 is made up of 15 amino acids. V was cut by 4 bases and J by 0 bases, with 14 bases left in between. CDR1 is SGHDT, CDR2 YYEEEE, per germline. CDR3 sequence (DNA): TGTGCCAGCAGCGGGCGCAGACTATTCTCCTACGAGCAGTACTTC. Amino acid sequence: CASSGRRLFSYEQYF.

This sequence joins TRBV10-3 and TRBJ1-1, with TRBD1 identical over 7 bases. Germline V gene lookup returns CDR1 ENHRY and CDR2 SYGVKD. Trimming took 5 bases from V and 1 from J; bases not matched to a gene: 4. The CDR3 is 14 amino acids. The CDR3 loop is CAISSGQKNTEAFF. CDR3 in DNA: TGTGCCATCAGTTCGGGACAGAAGAACACTGAAGCTTTCTTT.

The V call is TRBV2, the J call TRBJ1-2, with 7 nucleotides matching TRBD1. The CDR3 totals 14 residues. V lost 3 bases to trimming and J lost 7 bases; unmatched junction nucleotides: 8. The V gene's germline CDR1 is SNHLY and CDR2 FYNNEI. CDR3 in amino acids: CASSEGDRVGGYTF. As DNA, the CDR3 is TGTGCCAGCAGTGAGGGCGACAGGGTAGGTGGCTACACCTTC.

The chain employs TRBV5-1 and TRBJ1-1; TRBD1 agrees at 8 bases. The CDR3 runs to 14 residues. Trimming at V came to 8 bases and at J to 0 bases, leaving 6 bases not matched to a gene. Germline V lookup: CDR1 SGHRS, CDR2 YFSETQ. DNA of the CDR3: TGCGCCAGTAGACAGGGGACCATGAACACTGAAGCTTTCTTT. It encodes CASRQGTMNTEAFF.

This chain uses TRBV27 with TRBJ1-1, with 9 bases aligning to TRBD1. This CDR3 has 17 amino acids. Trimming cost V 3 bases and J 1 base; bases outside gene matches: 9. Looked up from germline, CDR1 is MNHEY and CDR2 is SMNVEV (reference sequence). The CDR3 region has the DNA TGTGCCAGCAGTTTTCAGGATCGACAGGGGGGGAACACTGAAGCTTTCTTT. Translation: CASSFQDRQGGNTEAFF.

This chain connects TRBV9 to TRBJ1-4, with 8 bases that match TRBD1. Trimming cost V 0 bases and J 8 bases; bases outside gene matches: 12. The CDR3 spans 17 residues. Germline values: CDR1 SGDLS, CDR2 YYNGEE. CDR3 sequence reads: CASSVAGRTGQGEKLFF. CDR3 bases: TGTGCCAGCAGCGTAGCGGGGAGGACAGGGCAGGGCGAAAAACTGTTTTTT.